Listed here is a single T cell receptor (beta chain). Authors' methods: Using reference gene primer amplification, nucleated cell counts were estimated. The table came from immunoSEQ multiplex PCR; TCRdb's copy has only in-frame clones and leaves some out. The DNA gave D and trimming, while V, J and clone size come from that table. The top ten clones hold about an eighth of a sample with roughly 80,000 clones, around 80% of them seen once. Germline-derived CDR1 and CDR2 are SGHTA and FQGTGA. The CDR3 extends over 18 amino acids. Trimming took 4 bases from V and 2 from J; bases not matched to a gene: 8. The sample is drawn from a study of blood T cell repertoires in COVID-19. Study-level information: Material from acute and convalescent COVID-19 was sourced from the United States, Italy and Spain. T cells, B-cell-depleted T cells, or PBMCs provided the cDNA or gDNA that served as material.

The chain joins TRBV7-3 to TRBJ2-1; 13 bases map to TRBD2. The TCR was taken from a man older than 75 with acute or convalescent COVID-19. The sample was peripheral blood. The CDR3 is CASSSTGTSGVPYNEQFF. The CDR3 bases are TGTGCCAGCAGCTCGACAGGGACTAGCGGGGTCCCCTACAATGAGCAGTTCTTC.